This T cell receptor beta chain was captured by sequencing in a study of cytomegalovirus exposure and HLA in healthy donors. The repertoire was sequenced with immunoSEQ multiplex PCR; TCRdb's copy has only in-frame clones and lacks some. The repertoire has 55,000 to 70,000 clones, just under 95% of them found once; the top ten carry around 2.3%. Looked up from germline, CDR1 is MNHEY and CDR2 is SVGAGI. The CDR3 is made up of 15 amino acids. V dropped 0 bases and J dropped 5; count of bases not matched to a gene: 4. This clone was recorded only once. Material for sequencing was PBMCs. The rearrangement links TRBV6-5 to TRBJ2-5; 9 bases agree with TRBD2. This TCR was recovered from a man in his late teens or twenties in good health and CMV-seronegative. The CDR3 is CASSYSGTSLETQYF. CDR3 nucleotides: TGTGCCAGCAGTTACTCCGGGACTAGCTTGGAGACCCAGTACTTC.